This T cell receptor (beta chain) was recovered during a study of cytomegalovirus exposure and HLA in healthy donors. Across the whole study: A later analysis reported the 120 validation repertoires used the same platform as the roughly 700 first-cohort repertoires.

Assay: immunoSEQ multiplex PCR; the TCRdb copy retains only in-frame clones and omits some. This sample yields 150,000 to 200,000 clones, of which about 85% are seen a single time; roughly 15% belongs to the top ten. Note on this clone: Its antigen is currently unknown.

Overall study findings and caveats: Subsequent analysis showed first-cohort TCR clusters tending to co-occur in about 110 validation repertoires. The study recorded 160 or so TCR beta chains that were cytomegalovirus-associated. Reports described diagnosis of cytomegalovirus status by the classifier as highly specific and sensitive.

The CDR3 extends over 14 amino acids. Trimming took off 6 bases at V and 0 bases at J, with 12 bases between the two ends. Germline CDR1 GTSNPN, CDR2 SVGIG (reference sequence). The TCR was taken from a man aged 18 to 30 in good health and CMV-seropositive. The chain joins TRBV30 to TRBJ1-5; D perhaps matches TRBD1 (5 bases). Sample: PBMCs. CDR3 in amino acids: CACGTANSNQPQHF. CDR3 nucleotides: TGTGCCTGTGGGACTGCTAATAGCAATCAGCCCCAGCATTTT.